The 4 T cell receptor beta chains in this list originate from one sample, sequenced in a study of blood T cell repertoires in COVID-19. The protocol was immunoSEQ multiplex PCR, while the TCRdb copy is restricted to in-frame clones and leaves out a portion. Of about 280,000 clones in the sample, 87% were seen once. Source material: PBMCs or T cells enriched from blood (not recorded which). These receptors were taken from a woman aged 35 to 49 who had recovered from COVID-19.

V and J are TRBV19 and TRBJ2-7; 8 positions agree with TRBD1. V lost 6 bases, J lost 0 bases, and 4 bases stayed unmatched. The CDR3 consists of 14 residues. Germline V gene data show CDR1 as LNHDA and CDR2 as SQIVND (reference sequence). The CDR3 nucleotides read TGTGCCAGTAGCCTCGGACAGGGCTCCTACGAGCAGTACTTC. Amino acids: CASSLGQGSYEQYF.

The rearrangement uses TRBV5-1 and TRBJ2-5; TRBD2 matches 14 bases. Looked up from germline, CDR1 is SGHRS and CDR2 is YFSETQ. The length of the CDR3 is 15 residues. J was trimmed by 5 bases and V by 7 bases; bases with no gene match: 7. CDR3 loop: CASVEGTSGSETQYF. The CDR3 nucleotides are TGCGCCAGCGTTGAGGGGACTAGCGGGAGTGAGACCCAGTACTTC. Looking up the rest from reference TRBV5-1 and TRBJ2-5 gives the full variable domain: KAGVTQTPRYLIKTRGQQVTLSCSPISGHRSVSWYQQTPGQGLQFLFEYFSETQRNKGNFPGRFSGRQFSNSRSEMNVSTLELGDSALYLCASVEGTSGSETQYFGPGTRLLVL.

This chain joins TRBV14 and TRBJ2-3, with no clear D. With 0 bases removed from V and 5 bases from J, the gap between germline ends came to 15 bases. Germline values: CDR1 SGHDN, CDR2 FVKESK. The CDR3 contains 16 residues. The CDR3 DNA follows: TGTGCCAGCAGCCAAGAAAGTTTATGGAGTATAGATACGCAGTATTTT. Translating gives CASSQESLWSIDTQYF. Looking up the rest from reference TRBV14 and TRBJ2-3 gives the full variable domain: EAGVTQFPSHSVIEKGQTVTLRCDPISGHDNLYWYRRVMGKEIKFLLHFVKESKQDESGMPNNRFLAERTGGTYSTLKVQPAELEDSGVYFCASSQESLWSIDTQYFGPGTRLTVL.

The genes are TRBV30 and TRBJ2-7; TRBD1 agrees at 9 bases. The CDR3 has 10 amino acids. Germline V lookup: CDR1 GTSNPN, CDR2 SVGIG (reference sequence). J lost 7 bases, V lost 5 bases, and 0 bases had no gene match. CDR3 sequence reads: CAWGQGEQYF. CDR3 nucleotide sequence: TGTGCCTGGGGACAGGGGGAGCAGTACTTC.